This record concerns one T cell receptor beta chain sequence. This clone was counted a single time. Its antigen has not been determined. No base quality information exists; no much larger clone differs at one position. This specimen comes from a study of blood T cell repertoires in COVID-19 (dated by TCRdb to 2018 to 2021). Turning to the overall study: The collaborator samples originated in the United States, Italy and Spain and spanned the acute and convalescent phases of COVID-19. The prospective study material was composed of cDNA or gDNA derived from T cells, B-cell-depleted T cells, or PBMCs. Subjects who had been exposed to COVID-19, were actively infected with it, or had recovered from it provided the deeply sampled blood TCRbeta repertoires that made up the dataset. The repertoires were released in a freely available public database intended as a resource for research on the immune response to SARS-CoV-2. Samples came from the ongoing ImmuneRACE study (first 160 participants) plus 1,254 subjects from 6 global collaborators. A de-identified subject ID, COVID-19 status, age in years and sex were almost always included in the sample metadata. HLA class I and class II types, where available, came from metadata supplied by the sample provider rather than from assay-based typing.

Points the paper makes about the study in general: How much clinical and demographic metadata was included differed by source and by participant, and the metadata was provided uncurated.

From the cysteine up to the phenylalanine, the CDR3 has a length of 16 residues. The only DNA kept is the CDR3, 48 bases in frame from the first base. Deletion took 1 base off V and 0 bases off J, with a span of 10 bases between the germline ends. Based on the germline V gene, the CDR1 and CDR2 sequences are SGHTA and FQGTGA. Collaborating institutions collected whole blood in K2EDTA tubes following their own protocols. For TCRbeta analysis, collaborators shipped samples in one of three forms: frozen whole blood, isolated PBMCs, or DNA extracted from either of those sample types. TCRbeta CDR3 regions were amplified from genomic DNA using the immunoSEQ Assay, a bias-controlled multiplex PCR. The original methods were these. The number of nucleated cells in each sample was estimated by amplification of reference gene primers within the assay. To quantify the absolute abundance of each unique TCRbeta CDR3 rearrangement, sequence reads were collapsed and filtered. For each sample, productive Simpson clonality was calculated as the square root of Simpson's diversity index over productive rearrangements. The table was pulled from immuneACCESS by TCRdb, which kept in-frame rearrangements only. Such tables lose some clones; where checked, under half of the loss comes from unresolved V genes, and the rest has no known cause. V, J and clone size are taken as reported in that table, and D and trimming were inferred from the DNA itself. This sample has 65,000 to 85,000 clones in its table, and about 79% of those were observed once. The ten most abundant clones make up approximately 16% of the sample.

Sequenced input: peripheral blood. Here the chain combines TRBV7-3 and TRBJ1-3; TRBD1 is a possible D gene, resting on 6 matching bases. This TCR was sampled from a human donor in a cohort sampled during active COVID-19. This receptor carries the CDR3 CASSLKDRTSGNTIYF. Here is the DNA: TGTGCCAGCAGCTTAAAGGACAGAACCTCTGGAAACACCATATATTTT.